The text below deals with one T cell receptor (beta chain). This record comes from a study of blood T cell repertoires in COVID-19. The data were produced by immunoSEQ multiplex PCR, yet TCRdb's version contains in-frame clones alone and is incomplete. The profile shows about 310,000 clones, around 90% of them singletons. The germline V gene has CDR1 SGHKS and CDR2 YYEKEE (reference sequence). CDR3 length: 15 amino acids. Trimming removed 4 bases from V and 0 bases from J; junction bases left unmatched: 3. The specimen was PBMCs or T cells enriched from blood (not recorded which). This chain links TRBV5-5 with TRBJ1-2; 10 nucleotides match TRBD1. This TCR was sampled from a woman younger than 30 who had recovered from COVID-19. CDR3 coding DNA: TGTGCCAGCAGCCCGGACAGGGGGACTAACTATGGCTACACCTTC. This gives the protein CASSPDRGTNYGYTF.